Below are 12 T cell receptor beta chains sequenced from a single sample in a study of vaccination and CD4 T cells after COVID-19. The Oncomine TCR Beta short-read assay sequenced DNA from cultured CD4+ T cells. TCRdb reprocessed the PCR reads via MiXCR and lists one record per CDR3 protein. The repertoire includes about 23,000 distinct CDR3 sequences, roughly 65% of them detected once, and roughly a fifth sits in the top ten. Their target antigens are unknown. Treatment given: roughly 11-day PBMC culture with coronavirus spike peptide pools or control peptides (ViraFEST assay). The sample here was CD4+ T cells from blood, cultured in vitro, taken after SARS-CoV-2 vaccination. The origin of the receptors is a human donor who received a COVID-19 vaccine.

The rearrangement joins TRBV7-9 to TRBJ2-1; no reliable D call. V lost 5 bases and J lost 1, with 12 bases in between. Germline CDR1 is SEHNR and CDR2 is FQNEAQ (reference sequence). The CDR3 spans 15 residues. CDR3 region: CASSPDPASYNEQFF. CDR3 sequence (DNA): TGTGCCAGCAGCCCCGATCCGGCATCCTACAATGAGCAGTTCTTC.

The genes are TRBV6-5 and TRBJ1-2, with 7 nucleotides matching TRBD1. The germline V gene has CDR1 MNHEY and CDR2 SVGAGI. The V segment lost 0 bases and the J segment 0 bases; nucleotides outside the gene matches: 13. This CDR3 is built from 19 residues. CDR3 in amino acids: CASSYSPHVQGPTNYGYTF. CDR3 DNA: TGTGCCAGCAGTTACTCGCCCCACGTACAGGGGCCTACTAACTATGGCTACACCTTC.

The chain links TRBV20-1 to TRBJ1-2; 9 nucleotides match TRBD1. From germline, CDR1 is DFQATT and CDR2 SNEGSKA (reference sequence). J was trimmed by 8 bases and V by 5 bases; bases with no gene match: 15. The CDR3 is 15 amino acids. The CDR3 coding sequence is TGCAGTGCTCCACACTCACAGGGGGCCTATTTGGGCTACACCTTC. Translated, it gives CSAPHSQGAYLGYTF.

In this sample, this clonotype turned up a few times. The chain is built from TRBV15 and TRBJ1-2; D remains unclear. The CDR3 length is 15 residues. With 2 bases removed from V and 0 bases from J, the gap between germline ends came to 10 bases. Germline assignment: CDR1 LNHNV and CDR2 YYDKDF (reference sequence). The CDR3 region has the DNA TGTGCCACCAGCAGAAAGGTCGGGACTAACTATGGCTACACCTTC. Translated, it gives CATSRKVGTNYGYTF. Complete variable domain (other parts from reference TRBV15 and TRBJ1-2): DAMVIQNPRYQVTQFGKPVTLSCSQTLNHNVMYWYQQKSSQAPKLLFHYYDKDFNNEADTPDNFQSRRPNTSFCFLDIRSPGLGDTAMYLCATSRKVGTNYGYTFGSGTRLTVV.

This rearrangement joins TRBV2 to TRBJ2-5, with 9 bases that match TRBD1. The CDR3 runs to 13 residues. V shed 4 bases, J shed 3 bases, and the junction held 0 bases outside the gene matches. The germline V gene has CDR1 SNHLY and CDR2 FYNNEI. CDR3 sequence (DNA): TGTGCCAGCAGTGGGACAGGGGAAGAGACCCAGTACTTC. Translating it yields CASSGTGEETQYF.

The chain couples TRBV19 to TRBJ1-5, with D possibly TRBD1 on 5 matching bases. In germline, CDR1 is LNHDA, CDR2 SQIVND (reference sequence). Deletions cut 4 bases from V and 5 bases from J, with 18 bases between. The length of the CDR3 is 16 residues. The CDR3 is CASSKQVRVGDQPQHF. CDR3 DNA: TGTGCCAGTAGTAAACAGGTCCGGGTAGGGGATCAGCCCCAGCATTTT.

This sequence joins TRBV29-1 and TRBJ1-1; TRBD1 matches 7 bases. This CDR3 comprises 14 residues. Germline V lookup: CDR1 SQVTM, CDR2 ANQGSEA. The CDR3 nucleotides read TGCAGTGAGAACGGACAGGCCGGAGGCACTGAAGCTTTCTTT. It specifies CSENGQAGGTEAFF.

This clonotype has just a few counts. V usage is TRBV12-3 or TRBV12-4 and J usage is TRBJ2-3; D gene uncertain. The CDR3 covers 11 residues. The V gene lost 4 bases and the J gene lost 2 bases, with 1 base spanning the gap. This chain's CDR3 is CASSYTDTQYF. CDR3 bases: TGTGCCAGCAGTTACACAGATACGCAGTATTTT.

V usage is TRBV19 and J usage is TRBJ2-7; 8 bases are a match to TRBD1. CDR3 size: 13 residues. The V and J ends lost 11 bases and 2 bases, in that order; junction bases with no gene match: 8. The germline V gene encodes CDR1 LNHDA and CDR2 SQIVND (reference sequence). The CDR3 is CASTGTGTYEQYF. The CDR3 DNA reads TGTGCCTCAACCGGGACAGGTACCTACGAGCAGTACTTC.

This chain uses TRBV7-9 with TRBJ2-2, with D possibly matching TRBD1 (6 bases). The CDR3 length is 14 residues. Between the trimmed V and J ends, which lost 3 bases and 8 bases, there was a span of 13 bases. Per the germline V gene, CDR1 is SEHNR and CDR2 is FQNEAQ (reference sequence). The CDR3 reads CASSFTGQGGELFF. As DNA, the CDR3 is TGTGCCAGCAGCTTCACAGGGCAAGGAGGGGAGCTGTTTTTT.

The chain has TRBV24-1 and TRBJ2-3, with 11 bases matching TRBD2. The CDR3 is 17 amino acids. Germline CDR1 KGHDR, CDR2 SFDVKD. Trimming took 6 bases from V and 2 from J; bases not matched to a gene: 9. CDR3 loop: CATSKPGLADNTDTQYF. CDR3 sequence (DNA): TGTGCCACCAGTAAGCCGGGACTAGCGGATAACACAGATACGCAGTATTTT.

This CDR3 reads CASSDMTSAVGTQYF. The CDR3, as DNA: TGTGCCAGCAGTGATATGACTAGCGCCGTCGGGACCCAGTACTTC. The chain has TRBV2 and TRBJ2-5, with TRBD2 matching over 8 bases. The V gene end was trimmed by 3 bases and the J gene end by 7 bases; junction bases not matched to a gene: 10. Per germline, CDR1 SNHLY and CDR2 FYNNEI. CDR3 length equals 15 residues.